The 28 T cell receptor beta chains given below trace back to one sample, sequenced in a study of cytomegalovirus exposure and HLA in healthy donors. PCR used 60 Vbeta primers and 13 Jbeta primers. Only in-frame clones appear in the TCRdb table, and some are missing; sequencing was by immunoSEQ multiplex PCR. This table holds 35,000 to 50,000 clones. Sequenced: PBMCs. These receptors all come from a woman in her twenties or thirties in good health and CMV-seropositive.

The chain recombines TRBV19 with TRBJ2-7; a possible D gene is TRBD1 (5 bases). Germline CDR1 is LNHDA and CDR2 is SQIVND (reference sequence). With 6 bases removed from V and 3 bases from J, the gap between germline ends came to 9 bases. The CDR3 consists of 12 residues. The CDR3 nucleotides are TGTGCCAGTAGCCCCAGGGACTACGAGCAGTACTTC. Its translation: CASSPRDYEQYF.

The gene calls are TRBV6-1 and TRBJ2-3, with 15 bases matching TRBD2. J was trimmed by 4 bases and V by 4 bases; bases with no gene match: 0. Germline lookup yields CDR1 MNHNS and CDR2 SASEGT. This CDR3 region has 15 residues. The CDR3 nucleotides read TGTGCCAGCAGTGGGACTAGCGGGGGGGCAGATACGCAGTATTTT. Protein: CASSGTSGGADTQYF.

J is TRBJ1-2 and V is TRBV2; D may be TRBD1 (6 bases). The length of the CDR3 is 14 residues. CDR1 SNHLY and CDR2 FYNNEI come from the germline V gene. V lost 4 bases, J lost 2 bases, and 11 bases lay in between. The CDR3 region is CASSVPGTNYGYTF. For the CDR3, the DNA is TGTGCCAGCAGTGTGCCAGGGACAAACTATGGCTACACCTTC. The full variable domain, completed using reference TRBV2 and TRBJ1-2, is EPEVTQTPSHQVTQMGQEVILRCVPISNHLYFYWYRQILGQKVEFLVSFYNNEISEKSEIFDDQFSVERPDGSNFTLKIRSTKLEDSAMYFCASSVPGTNYGYTFGSGTRLTVV.

The chain recombines TRBV11-2 with TRBJ2-4, with 16 bases fitting TRBD2. The CDR3 is 15 amino acids. Trimming cost V 7 bases and J 8 bases; bases outside gene matches: 5. Germline assignment: CDR1 SGHAT and CDR2 FQNNGV. The CDR3 DNA is TGTGCCAGCACCGGGACTAGCGGGGGGGGAGACATTCAGTACTTC. Its translation is CASTGTSGGGDIQYF.

This chain uses TRBV28 with TRBJ2-2; no definite D call. Trimming removed 4 bases at V and 6 bases at J, with 3 bases between. Looked up from germline, CDR1 is MDHEN and CDR2 is SYDVKM. CDR3 length equals 11 residues. The CDR3 spells CASSWPGELFF. The CDR3 region has the DNA TGTGCCAGCAGTTGGCCCGGGGAGCTGTTTTTT.

This sequence joins TRBV7-2 and TRBJ2-7; D unclear. Per germline, CDR1 SGHTA and CDR2 FQGNSA. The CDR3 is made up of 12 amino acids. V was trimmed by 1 base and J by 2 bases, leaving 3 bases between them. The CDR3 spells CASSLDTYEQYF. As DNA, the CDR3 is TGTGCCAGCAGCTTAGACACCTACGAGCAGTACTTC.

The rearrangement joins TRBV5-1 to TRBJ2-7, with D maybe TRBD1 (5 bases). Trimming removed 7 bases from V and 1 base from J, with 21 bases in between. The CDR3 totals 16 residues. Germline CDR1 is SGHRS and CDR2 is YFSETQ. The CDR3 loop reads CASRPPTGPQSYEQYF. In DNA form, the CDR3 reads TGCGCCAGCCGACCCCCCACAGGACCACAATCCTACGAGCAGTACTTC. The variable domain in full, with the rest retrieved from reference TRBV5-1 and TRBJ2-7, is KAGVTQTPRYLIKTRGQQVTLSCSPISGHRSVSWYQQTPGQGLQFLFEYFSETQRNKGNFPGRFSGRQFSNSRSEMNVSTLELGDSALYLCASRPPTGPQSYEQYFGPGTRLTVT.

The V call is TRBV27, the J call TRBJ2-7; 8 bases are shared with TRBD1. This CDR3 has 15 residues. CDR1 and CDR2 (germline): MNHEY, SMNVEV (reference sequence). V lost 2 bases and J lost 2; bases outside the gene matches: 5. The CDR3 DNA reads TGTGCCAGCAGTTTACGGCAGGGGGCAGCCTACGAGCAGTACTTC. It encodes CASSLRQGAAYEQYF.

The chain employs TRBV10-2 and TRBJ2-5; 7 positions agree with TRBD2. With V trimmed by 4 bases and J by 7 bases, 12 bases remained unmatched. CDR3 length: 15 amino acids. Germline V gene lookup returns CDR1 WSHSY and CDR2 SAAADI. This CDR3 is CASSAPGGERRTQYF. DNA for the CDR3: TGCGCCAGCAGTGCCCCGGGAGGAGAGCGGAGGACCCAGTACTTC.

This chain uses TRBV6-5 with TRBJ1-2; 7 bases fit TRBD1. The V and J ends lost 5 bases and 0 bases, in that order; junction bases with no gene match: 6. The CDR3 loop spans 15 amino acids. From germline, CDR1 is MNHEY and CDR2 SVGAGI. The CDR3 loop is CASSTGTEPNYGYTF. CDR3 coding DNA: TGTGCCAGCAGTACCGGGACAGAGCCTAACTATGGCTACACCTTC.

The chain carries TRBV19 and TRBJ1-5; 8 bases match TRBD1. J lost 4 bases, V lost 4 bases, and 12 bases had no gene match. CDR3 size: 17 residues. CDR1 and CDR2 (germline): LNHDA, SQIVND (reference sequence). CDR3 loop: CASSSLGGTGLNQPQHF. DNA of the CDR3: TGTGCCAGTAGTAGTCTCGGTGGGACAGGACTAAATCAGCCCCAGCATTTT.

The chain employs TRBV28 and TRBJ1-5; D possibly corresponds to TRBD1 (6 bases). The CDR3 contains 15 residues. CDR1 is MDHEN, CDR2 SYDVKM, per germline. Trimming took 7 bases from V and 0 from J, leaving 13 bases between them. CDR3 sequence: CASMLYRASNQPQHF. CDR3 in DNA: TGTGCCAGCATGCTGTACAGGGCTAGCAATCAGCCCCAGCATTTT.

V gene TRBV5-5 combines with J gene TRBJ2-5; D perhaps matches TRBD2 (5 bases). V shed 4 bases and J shed 1 base, with 11 bases lying between them. This CDR3 is built from 14 residues. The germline gives CDR1 SGHKS, CDR2 YYEKEE (reference sequence). The CDR3 nucleotides are TGTGCCAGCAGCCCGAGGGCCCCCCAAGAGACCCAGTACTTC. Translation gives CASSPRAPQETQYF.

The chain combines TRBV11-2 with TRBJ2-2; 8 bases fit TRBD2. J was trimmed by 5 bases and V by 4 bases; bases with no gene match: 9. Germline lookup yields CDR1 SGHAT and CDR2 FQNNGV. The CDR3 covers 16 residues. CDR3 amino acids: CASSSVASGHTGELFF. In nucleotides, the CDR3 is TGTGCCAGCAGCTCCGTGGCTAGCGGGCATACCGGGGAGCTGTTTTTT.

The chain uses TRBV6-5 and TRBJ2-7; 7 nucleotides agree with TRBD1. Germline V lookup: CDR1 MNHEY, CDR2 SVGAGI. This CDR3 region has 13 residues. With 7 bases clipped from V and 4 bases from J, the junction kept 7 bases outside the gene matches. This CDR3 reads CASIGTAPYEQYF. CDR3 sequence (DNA): TGTGCCAGCATCGGGACAGCGCCATACGAGCAGTACTTC.

The chain combines TRBV11-3 with TRBJ2-3, with 7 bases fitting TRBD2. This CDR3 is 16 amino acids long. Unmatched junction bases numbered 8, after V lost 4 bases and J lost 1 base. Germline CDR1 SGHNT, CDR2 YENEEA. The CDR3 region is CASSYRAGRGTDTQYF. The CDR3 coding sequence is TGTGCCAGCAGCTACCGAGCGGGGCGCGGCACAGATACGCAGTATTTT.

The gene calls are TRBV11-3 and TRBJ1-2, with D perhaps matching TRBD1 (5 bases). The CDR3 totals 15 residues. Per the germline V gene, CDR1 is SGHNT and CDR2 is YENEEA. The germline V and J ends were trimmed by 5 bases and 4 bases, with 17 bases remaining between them. In DNA form, the CDR3 reads TGTGCCAGCAGCCTCCGATGGGGGGAGGGCTATGGCTACACCTTC. Its protein is CASSLRWGEGYGYTF.

This chain links TRBV14 with TRBJ1-1; no clear D gene. V gave up 0 bases and J gave up 2 bases, with 4 bases separating them. The germline CDR1 and CDR2 sequences are SGHDN and FVKESK. The CDR3 contains 13 residues. The CDR3 region has the DNA TGTGCCAGCAGCCAAGAGGCTAACACTGAAGCTTTCTTT. Its translation: CASSQEANTEAFF.

The CDR3 reads CAISELMTGTTEAFF. In DNA form, the CDR3 reads TGTGCCATCAGTGAATTGATGACAGGGACCACTGAAGCTTTCTTT. The chain links TRBV10-3 to TRBJ1-1, with TRBD1 matching over 7 bases. Germline values: CDR1 ENHRY, CDR2 SYGVKD. The CDR3 is made up of 15 amino acids. V was clipped by 3 bases and J by 4 bases; unmatched bases: 8.

The chain recombines TRBV5-6 with TRBJ2-5, with 15 positions matching TRBD2. This CDR3 is 15 amino acids long. Germline CDR1 and CDR2: SGHDT and YYEEEE. The V and J ends lost 4 bases and 5 bases, in that order; junction bases with no gene match: 3. CDR3 nucleotides: TGTGCCAGCAGCCCGGGACTAGCGGGGGGTGAGACCCAGTACTTC. Encoded protein: CASSPGLAGGETQYF.

The J gene is TRBJ1-2, the V gene TRBV4-1; 9 positions agree with TRBD1. In germline, CDR1 is MGHRA, CDR2 YSYEKL. The ends lost 4 bases at V and 0 bases at J; junction bases unmatched: 9. CDR3 length: 17 amino acids. The chain's CDR3 is CASSRGQQGAPNYGYTF. The CDR3 DNA sequence: TGCGCCAGCAGCCGGGGGCAACAGGGGGCGCCTAACTATGGCTACACCTTC.

J is TRBJ2-7 and V is TRBV7-9; D uncertain. Germline loops: CDR1 SEHNR, CDR2 FQNEAQ (reference sequence). The CDR3 is made up of 13 amino acids. Trimming cost V 2 bases and J 4 bases, with 9 bases left between them. CDR3 sequence reads: CASSLLVGYEQYF. The CDR3 DNA is TGTGCCAGCAGCTTATTAGTCGGGTACGAGCAGTACTTC.

The chain joins TRBV6-5 to TRBJ1-1, with D possibly TRBD1 on 6 matching bases. V lost 7 bases to trimming and J lost 0 bases, with 15 bases between them. Germline loops: CDR1 MNHEY, CDR2 SVGAGI. This CDR3 comprises 15 residues. CDR3 region: CASKQGDTLNTEAFF. The CDR3 DNA reads TGTGCCAGCAAACAGGGTGATACCCTGAACACTGAAGCTTTCTTT.

The CDR3 here is CASRLMNQGDTEAFF. As DNA, the CDR3 is TGTGCCAGCAGACTTATGAACCAGGGGGACACTGAAGCTTTCTTT. The gene calls are TRBV7-8 and TRBJ1-1; 7 bases are shared with TRBD1. Germline CDR1 and CDR2: SGHVS and FQNEAQ. The CDR3 contains 15 residues. V was pared by 6 bases and J by 3 bases, with 10 bases of the junction left unmatched.

A word on this clone: This same CDR3 is encoded by further DNA sequences in the sample. The rearrangement joins TRBV5-1 to TRBJ2-5; 11 bases match TRBD1. V lost 4 bases to trimming and J lost 2 bases; unmatched junction nucleotides: 4. The CDR3 is 15 residues long. The germline V gene encodes CDR1 SGHRS and CDR2 YFSETQ. In DNA, the CDR3 is TGCGCCAGCAGCCCCCGGGACAGGGGGCAAGAGACCCAGTACTTC. It codes for CASSPRDRGQETQYF. The whole variable domain, remainder taken from reference TRBV5-1 and TRBJ2-5, is KAGVTQTPRYLIKTRGQQVTLSCSPISGHRSVSWYQQTPGQGLQFLFEYFSETQRNKGNFPGRFSGRQFSNSRSEMNVSTLELGDSALYLCASSPRDRGQETQYFGPGTRLLVL.

The chain carries TRBV6-1 and TRBJ2-7, with D perhaps matching TRBD1 (5 bases). The germline gives CDR1 MNHNS, CDR2 SASEGT. CDR3 length equals 14 residues. V was cut by 3 bases and J by 3 bases, with 12 bases left in between. The CDR3 reads CASSDRAWDYEQYF. The CDR3 DNA follows: TGTGCCAGCAGTGACAGGGCTTGGGACTACGAGCAGTACTTC.

The chain is built from TRBV9 and TRBJ2-1; D unresolved. Germline assignment: CDR1 SGDLS and CDR2 YYNGEE. The CDR3 totals 16 residues. V was cut by 3 bases and J by 8 bases, with 21 bases left in between. The CDR3 sequence: CASSEETLIPMDEQFF. As DNA, the CDR3 is TGTGCCAGCAGCGAAGAAACTTTGATCCCGATGGATGAGCAGTTCTTC.

The chain joins TRBV5-1 to TRBJ2-5, with 10 positions matching TRBD2. This CDR3 is built from 16 residues. Losses at the gene ends were 4 bases for V and 3 bases for J; bases not matched to a gene: 9. The germline CDR1 and CDR2 sequences are SGHRS and YFSETQ. This chain's CDR3 is CASSEPGLASKETQYF. Here the CDR3 DNA reads TGCGCCAGCAGCGAACCGGGACTAGCGAGCAAAGAGACCCAGTACTTC.